This TCR beta chain was profiled in a study of regulatory T cells in long-lasting Graves disease (dated by TCRdb to about 2021). A note on the overall study: Antithyroid drugs had been taken for less than 3 months by newly diagnosed Graves' disease patients. Persistent Graves' disease patients were compared with newly diagnosed Graves' disease patients by peripheral blood TCR sequencing and RNA sequencing. The study was conducted in China and was registered as a clinical trial. A total of approximately 35 samples underwent TCR sequencing: about 13 from persistent and approximately 20 from newly diagnosed Graves' disease patients.

With respect to this clonotype: What antigen it recognizes has not been identified. Base qualities are not provided; no much larger clone lies one nucleotide away.

CDR1 SGHVS and CDR2 FNYEAQ were looked up in the germline V gene. The CDR3 spans 20 residues, from the cysteine through the phenylalanine. CDR3 DNA only is kept here, 60 bases in frame from base 1. V is clipped by 2 bases and J by 0 bases, and the sequence between their germline boundaries is 22 bases long. The method was multiplex PCR. TCRdb lists the instrument as Illumina HiSeq 4000. CDR3 regions were amplified by Arm-PCR with iRepertoire HTBI primers to construct TCR beta libraries. Gel purification was performed on PCR products prior to sequencing. Turning to the authors' computational methods: Across samples, fewer than 70 TRBV and 13 to 15 TRBJ segments were identified and used for gene usage analysis of CDR3 amino acid clonotypes. COPE and FqMerger were used to merge the filtered high-quality paired reads into contigs. Contigs were aligned with BLAST to IMGT TRBV, TRBD and TRBJ reference genes, and CDR3 was defined per IMGT. Any clonotype with a frequency above 0.1% was classified as a highly expanded clone. Repertoire diversity was measured by Shannon entropy, and V-J evenness by the Gini coefficient. Clonotypes shared by more than one individual were considered public. TCRdb applied fastp at Q25 and MiXCR to the public reads, then kept only in-frame beta chains. Rows merge per CDR3 protein into single entries with the most common DNA and genes. The V and J calls and clone size are TCRdb's, not the authors'. For this sample there are around 420,000 distinct CDR3 sequences; 14% to 15% appear just once. Together, the top ten hold about 8% of the sample.

This specimen's time point label, interpreted: newly diagnosed GD, antithyroid drugs for less than 3 months. RNA was extracted from PBMCs in TRIzol for both TCR sequencing and RNA sequencing. The diagnosis of Graves' disease followed American Thyroid Association guidelines. The patients came from an endocrinology department in Xi'an, China. From each patient, 7.5 to 9.5 milliliters of peripheral blood was collected into an EDTA anticoagulant tube. PBMCs were isolated by Ficoll Paque Plus density gradient separation without further T cell sorting. An Agilent 2100 Bioanalyzer and agarose gel were used to check RNA quality, while a NanoDrop 2000 measured RNA concentration. Study-wide findings and limitations: Persistent Graves' disease patients showed lower TCR Shannon entropy and fewer highly expanded clones than newly diagnosed patients, suggesting clonal expansion. As a limitation, the authors acknowledged that the small sample size may reduce accuracy. Persistent patients shared more public clonotypes among themselves (around 2,500) than newly diagnosed patients did (approximately 870). The study examined only peripheral blood because the primary lesion, thyroid tissue, could not be accessed. Preferential use of TRBV28, TRBJ1-2 and TRBJ2-5 was observed in persistent disease, whereas TRBV20-1 and TRBJ2-1 were favored in newly diagnosed disease. Sequencing and analysis were limited to the TCR beta chain.

This sample was also put to use in a study of T cells in Graves' hyperthyroidism and ophthalmopathy. From the second report: Stable Graves' hyperthyroidism was defined as the absence of progression to ophthalmopathy over 18 months of follow-up. Hyperthyroidism patients were newly diagnosed, with disease duration under 2 months, and aged 18 to 65 years. Patients with uncontrolled infections, other autoimmune diseases, pregnancy or lactation were excluded. Diagnoses were established on the basis of clinical symptoms, serum thyroxine and TRAb, thyroid ultrasound, and orbital computed tomography. The first round of RT-PCR for the TCR CDR3 was performed with the HTBI primer set and the Qiagen OneStep RT-PCR kit. Blood samples also contained most of the expanded thyroid clonotypes (frequency above 0.001), which suggests that blood repertoires may reflect thyroid immune responses. A model built on a 13 V-J signature distinguished ophthalmopathy from stable hyperthyroidism, reaching over 85% sensitivity and 81.08% specificity in cross-validation and 80%/75% in testing. In validation, the model predicted progression to ophthalmopathy a median of about 6.8 months before onset, with around 70% sensitivity and 72.22% specificity. A discovery cohort of approximately 97 patients, about 40 with Graves' ophthalmopathy and about 60 with stable Graves' hyperthyroidism, was used to find distinguishing TCR V-J signatures. Prospective prediction of ophthalmopathy was tested in an independent validation cohort of approximately 18 hyperthyroidism patients and around 16 patients who later progressed to ophthalmopathy. The approximately 100 discovery patients were randomly split 7:3 into training and test sets. In addition, the study compared T-cell repertoires in thyroid tissue and in blood from over 5 Graves' hyperthyroidism patients. Following sampling, methimazole starting at 30 mg daily was given to hyperthyroidism patients, and high-dose intravenous methylprednisolone was given to ophthalmopathy patients. Libraries were constructed in a second round of multiplex PCR, after which size selection and purification were carried out. The libraries were sequenced on an Illumina HiSeq2000 using paired-end 100 bp reads. SOAPnuke was used to process the raw data, throwing out any read that contained adapters or uncalled bases, had a mean Phred below 15, or lacked an exact constant-primer or identifier match. COPE v1.2.5 was used to merge high-quality paired reads, and clonotypes were defined as unique nucleotide sequences. Clonotypes were aligned to IMGT TRBV, TRBD and TRBJ reference segments using MiTCR v1.1. Only V-J combinations with frequency above 0.0001, covering about 99% of repertoires, were analysed. The TCS score was defined as the ratio of F50 (clonal expansion) to E x V (chaos), calculated using BLOSUM62-based TCRdist between CDR3 peptides within each V-J. Welch's t-statistics and random forest reduced fewer than 550 V-J features to under 15, which were used in a naive Bayes classifier (R e1071). Sample size was not statistically predetermined, and blinding of investigators to group allocation was not performed. The paper describes TCR Vbeta CDR3 sequencing of 120 to 150 peripheral blood samples, made up of fewer than 50 ophthalmopathy patients, around 78 hyperthyroidism patients and 17 progressor patients.

The sequence links TRBV7-6 to TRBJ2-2; perhaps TRBD2 is the D gene, with 5 bases matching. Here the sequenced sample was peripheral blood mononuclear cells (PBMCs), taken at new diagnosis, from a patient treated with antithyroid drugs. This TCR was recovered from a woman aged 40 to 55 with Graves disease. Donor details come from another sample of the same person, matched by shared clones. The CDR3 region reads CASSLSMFGSAGANTGELFF. Here is the DNA: TGTGCCAGCAGCTTATCGATGTTCGGTTCGGCGGGCGCGAACACCGGGGAGCTGTTTTTT.